This is a list of T cell receptor beta chains from one sample in a study of T-cell reconstitution after alpha-beta-depleted transplantation in children. TCRdb re-derived calls from the PCR reads in MiXCR, one entry per CDR3 protein. The table lists about 90,000 distinct CDR3 sequences, about 14% of them singletons. This specimen was PBMCs, mostly from graft donor cells, taken 180 days after TCRalphabeta/CD19-depleted stem cell transplant. These receptors were collected from a male patient under 10 years old who had a stem cell transplant for acute lymphoblastic leukemia, so the T cells may come from the graft donor. Each CDR3 is given with its conserved first and last residue. D genes are given only for firm matches. Clone size appears in some rows only: once, few, many, or a class for an expanded clone.

V gene	D gene	clone size	J gene	CDR3 DNA	CDR3 protein
TRBV28	TRBD2	few	TRBJ2-3	TGTGCCAGCAGCCAAACCGGACTAGTCGGCACAGATACGCAGTATTTT	CASSQTGLVGTDTQYF
TRBV7-2	TRBD2	.	TRBJ2-7	TGTGCCAGCAGTTCCAGACTAGCGGGAAGCTCCTACGAGCAGTACTTC	CASSSRLAGSSYEQYF
TRBV3-1	.	.	TRBJ1-1	TGTGCCAGCAGCCTGTCACAGACTGAAGCTTTCTTT	CASSLSQTEAFF
TRBV27	.	many	TRBJ2-2	TGTGCCAGCAGGAGGGGGGTCGTGGGCGGGGAGCTGTTTTTT	CASRRGVVGGELFF
TRBV5-1	TRBD1	many	TRBJ1-1	TGCGCCAGCAGCTTGGGACAGGGGGCAGTAACTGAAGCTTTCTTT	CASSLGQGAVTEAFF
TRBV12-3/TRBV12-4	.	.	TRBJ2-7	.	CASSTSTGGYEQYF
TRBV20-1	.	few	TRBJ1-2	TGCAGTGCTAGAGATGGGGGGTCCGGGGGCTACACCTTC	CSARDGGSGGYTF
TRBV3-1	.	few	TRBJ2-5	TGTGCCAGCAGCCGATCATCCGTGATGGTAGAGACCCAGTACTTC	CASSRSSVMVETQYF
TRBV7-2	.	.	TRBJ2-5	TGTGCCAGCAGCTTAGTGGGGAAAGAGACCCAGTACTTC	CASSLVGKETQYF
TRBV28	TRBD2	few	TRBJ2-7	TGTGCCAGCAGCCCCCCCGGCCGCCAGGGAGGGCGCGAGCAGTACTTC	CASSPPGRQGGREQYF
TRBV5-1	.	many	TRBJ2-5	TGCGCCAGCACCGAATCAGAAAAAGAGACCCAGTACTTC	CASTESEKETQYF
TRBV24-1	.	.	TRBJ2-2	TGTGCCACCAGCTCGATTCCTCCATGGGCGAACACCGGGGAGCTGTTTTTT	CATSSIPPWANTGELFF
TRBV5-1	TRBD2	few	TRBJ2-7	TGCGCCAGCAGCTTGACTAGCGGGGGGATCACCTACGAGCAGTACTTC	CASSLTSGGITYEQYF
TRBV5-8	TRBD1	.	TRBJ2-4	TGTGCCAGCAGCCCCGGACAGGGATGGACCAAAAACATTCAGTACTTC	CASSPGQGWTKNIQYF
TRBV20-1	.	few	TRBJ1-1	TGCAGTGTTATCACGCCGACAGGAAGTAACACTGAAGCTTTCTTT	CSVITPTGSNTEAFF
TRBV5-1	.	.	TRBJ2-5	TGCGCCAGCAGCTTGGCCGATTCAGAGACCCAGTACTTC	CASSLADSETQYF
TRBV5-1	.	.	TRBJ2-7	TGCGCCAGCAGCCCCCAGGACTCCTACGAGCAGTACTTC	CASSPQDSYEQYF
TRBV7-9	.	many	TRBJ2-7	TGTGCCAGCAGCTCCAGGGTTTCCTACGAGCAGTACTTC	CASSSRVSYEQYF
TRBV5-1	TRBD1	.	TRBJ2-7	TGCGCCAGCAGCACAGGGGGCAGCTCCTACGAGCAGTACTTC	CASSTGGSSYEQYF
TRBV7-9	.	few	TRBJ2-1	TGTGCCAGCAGCTTATCTCGGGGGGCGTACAATGAGCAGTTCTTC	CASSLSRGAYNEQFF
TRBV12-3/TRBV12-4	.	few	TRBJ1-1	TGTGCCAGCAGTTTTCTGGAGGACACTGAAGCTTTCTTT	CASSFLEDTEAFF
TRBV11-2	TRBD1	many	TRBJ2-7	TGTGCCAGCAGCTTCGACAGGGGACCCTACGAGCAGTACTTC	CASSFDRGPYEQYF
TRBV7-2	TRBD1	few	TRBJ2-7	TGTGCCAGCATTTTCGACAGGGGATCCTACGAGCAGTACTTC	CASIFDRGSYEQYF
TRBV4-3	TRBD2	medium-sized	TRBJ2-4	TGCGCCAGCAGCCAAGCGGGGGGCAAAAACATTCAGTACTTC	CASSQAGGKNIQYF
TRBV5-6	.	.	TRBJ1-5	TGTGCCAGCAACACTATGACCCAGCATTTT	CASNTMTQHF
TRBV5-1	.	few	TRBJ2-3	TGCGCCAGCAGCCCATGGACAGTACCCGGCACAGATACGCAGTATTTT	CASSPWTVPGTDTQYF
TRBV12-3/TRBV12-4	.	.	TRBJ1-2	TGTGCCAGCCATCCAAATACAGCAACCTATGGCTACACCTTC	CASHPNTATYGYTF
TRBV19	.	once	TRBJ2-7	TGTGCCAGTAGTATTCGAACGCAGGGCGAGCGGTACTTC	CASSIRTQGERYF
TRBV27	TRBD2	many	TRBJ2-1	TGTGCCAGCAGTCTCGGACTAGCGGGAGCGCGAACCCAGTTCTTC	CASSLGLAGARTQFF
TRBV2	TRBD1	.	TRBJ1-4	TGTGCCAGCAGTGAAGACTGGACAGGGAATGAAAAACTGTTTTTT	CASSEDWTGNEKLFF
TRBV5-5	.	many	TRBJ2-2	TGTGCCAGCAGCCCCACGGGGGCGAACACCGGGGAGCTGTTTTTT	CASSPTGANTGELFF
TRBV20-1	TRBD2	.	TRBJ2-5	TGCAGTGCTAGAGATTGGGGACTAGCGACCGGGGAGACCCAGTACTTC	CSARDWGLATGETQYF
TRBV5-4	.	.	TRBJ2-2	TGTGCCAGCAGCTTTGACTACACCGGGGAGCTGTTTTTT	CASSFDYTGELFF
TRBV11-2	TRBD1	few	TRBJ2-4	TGTGCCAGCAACCCTGCCTCGGACAGGGGAACCAAAAACATTCAGTACTTC	CASNPASDRGTKNIQYF
TRBV5-1	TRBD1	.	TRBJ2-3	TGCGCCAGCAGCCCGGGACAGGCCACAGATACGCAGTATTTT	CASSPGQATDTQYF
TRBV7-2	.	.	TRBJ1-5	TGTGCCAGCAGCTCACCCGGGACACCCGATCAGCCCCAGCATTTT	CASSSPGTPDQPQHF
TRBV5-1	.	.	TRBJ1-1	TGCGCCAGCAGCTTGGCCGGGTACAACACTGAAGCTTTCTTT	CASSLAGYNTEAFF
TRBV7-8	TRBD2	few	TRBJ2-2	TGTGCCAGCAGCTTAGGGGGACTAGCGGGGGCGAACACCGGGGAGCTGTTTTTT	CASSLGGLAGANTGELFF
TRBV6-1	.	few	TRBJ1-1	TGTGCCAGCAGTGAAGTCGCCTACCACCCCAACACTGAAGCTTTCTTT	CASSEVAYHPNTEAFF
TRBV5-4	TRBD1	.	TRBJ2-1	TGTGCCAGCAGCTTGGGACAGGGTCGCGATGAGCAGTTCTTC	CASSLGQGRDEQFF
TRBV2	TRBD1	once	TRBJ2-7	TGTGCCAGCAGTTCAGGGGGCGACTGGGACGAGCAGTACTTC	CASSSGGDWDEQYF
TRBV11-3	TRBD2	few	TRBJ2-1	TGTGCCAGCAGCACCGGACTAGATAGTGAGCAGTTCTTC	CASSTGLDSEQFF
TRBV16	.	.	TRBJ2-7	TGTGCCAGCAGCCCCCGCGGGGGCCAATCCTACGAGCAGTACTTC	CASSPRGGQSYEQYF
TRBV7-8	.	.	TRBJ2-7	TGTGCCAGCAGCCGAATGAGCTACGAGCAGTACTTC	CASSRMSYEQYF
TRBV6-2/TRBV6-3	.	once	TRBJ1-5	TGTGCCAGCAGTCCCTGGGAGGTTTCTGAGAGCAATCAGCCCCAGCATTTT	CASSPWEVSESNQPQHF
TRBV20-1	TRBD1	many	TRBJ1-5	TGCAGTGCTAGCCAGGACAGGCTCAATCAGCCCCAGCATTTT	CSASQDRLNQPQHF
TRBV7-9	TRBD1	.	TRBJ2-3	TGTGCCAGCAGCAGGACAGGGGGAGATACGCAGTATTTT	CASSRTGGDTQYF
TRBV12-3/TRBV12-4	TRBD1	few	TRBJ1-4	TGTGCCAGCAGTCCGTTCCTTCAGGGGGCTAATGAAAAACTGTTTTTT	CASSPFLQGANEKLFF
TRBV7-2	TRBD1	few	TRBJ2-3	TGTGCCAGCAGCTTAGACTGGACAGGGGGCCCAGATACGCAGTATTTT	CASSLDWTGGPDTQYF
TRBV20-1	.	.	TRBJ2-4	TGCAGTGCTGGGACCTTGGAGGACATTCAGTACTTC	CSAGTLEDIQYF
TRBV29-1	TRBD1	many	TRBJ2-1	TGCAGCGTTGAGAGGGACAGGGATAATGAGCAGTTCTTC	CSVERDRDNEQFF
TRBV20-1	.	many	TRBJ1-2	TGCAGTGCTACTGCTATGGCCTATGGCTACACCTTC	CSATAMAYGYTF
TRBV5-6	.	.	TRBJ2-7	TGTGCCAGCAGCTTTAAGGGACATACAAACGAGCAGTACTTC	CASSFKGHTNEQYF
TRBV9	.	many	TRBJ1-6	TGTGCCAGCAGCGTAGCACCCCCCGGGGACAACCTTAATTCACCCCTCCACTTT	CASSVAPPGDNLNSPLHF
TRBV15	.	.	TRBJ2-7	TGTGCCACCAGCCCCCGACGGGCCGCGTACGAGCAGTACTTC	CATSPRRAAYEQYF